The TCR beta chain under discussion was sequenced for a study of identical twins. Unique molecular identifiers were present on the cDNA, and a universal primer site came from template switching. TCRdb reanalysed the 5' RACE reads using MiXCR and keeps one entry per CDR3 protein. Of 1.5 million to 2 million distinct CDR3 sequences listed, less than 40% were seen once; the top ten hold 0.25% to 0.3%. As concerns this clonotype: The antigen is not known. Germline and junction disagree at one end, which may indicate a read error.

Study findings and constraints: Partial confounding of zero-insertion analyses by invariant MAIT and iNKT cells was possible. Insertions were reduced in abundant cord blood beta clonotypes but not in memory repertoires. Where beta out-of-frame sequences were concerned, excess twin sharing was weaker.

Germline-derived CDR1 and CDR2 are SGHTA and FQGNSA. The CDR3 is 15 amino acids. Sequences were obtained from cord blood. This receptor was identified in a newborn girl in good health. The chain is built from TRBV7-2 and TRBJ2-7, with D perhaps given as TRBD1 or TRBD2 (5 bases each). This CDR3 reads CASSLEATGPYEQYF. The DNA for the CDR3 is TGCGCCAGCAGCCTAGAAGCGACGGGACCCTACGAGCAGTACTTC.